This is a list of T cell receptor beta chains from one sample in a study of cytomegalovirus exposure and HLA in healthy donors. Repertoires were generated with immunoSEQ multiplex PCR, while TCRdb's copy carries only in-frame clones and drops some. This sample has tens of thousands of clones; about 85% occur once, and the top ten carry 2.5% to 3.5%. Sequenced material: PBMCs. All receptors come from a man under 40 in good health and CMV-seronegative. The CDR3 runs from the conserved cysteine through the conserved F or W. Fields, in order: clone size, V gene, J gene, D gene, CDR3 DNA, CDR3 protein. A D gene is named only where the DNA matches it firmly. The size entry is marked missing in some rows and otherwise reads once, few, many or a size class.

>.|TRBV5-1|TRBJ1-1|.
TGCGCCAGCAGTCGATCGGGGGAGAACACTGAAGCTTTCTTT
CASSRSGENTEAFF
>.|TRBV10-1|TRBJ2-7|.
TGCGCCAGCAGTGTTAAAAGGGGCCCCTACGAGCAGTACTTC
CASSVKRGPYEQYF
>.|TRBV9|TRBJ2-3|.
TGTGCCAGCACCAAGACTCCGAACACAGATACGCAGTATTTT
CASTKTPNTDTQYF
>few|TRBV7-2|TRBJ2-3|.
TGTGCCAGCAGCGGCCCCTTAAGCACAGATACGCAGTATTTT
CASSGPLSTDTQYF
>.|TRBV7-7|TRBJ1-5|TRBD1
TGTGCTAGCAGCCCGCCGAGAAGGGGACAGAAATATAGCAATCAGCCCCAGCATTTT
CASSPPRRGQKYSNQPQHF
>few|TRBV25-1|TRBJ1-2|.
TGTGCCAGCAGTGAACAGGGCTATGGCTACACCTTC
CASSEQGYGYTF
>.|TRBV7-9|TRBJ1-4|TRBD1
TGTGCCAGCAGCGTCAGCCGGACAGGGGGCGGCGAAAAACTGTTTTTT
CASSVSRTGGGEKLFF
>.|TRBV15|TRBJ1-5|.
TGTGCCACCAGCAGAGATTCTGGCGCAGGGCAGCCCCAGCATTTT
CATSRDSGAGQPQHF
>.|TRBV7-6|TRBJ2-2|TRBD1
TGTGCCAGCAGCGTAAGACAGGGATCGAACACCGGGGAGCTGTTTTTT
CASSVRQGSNTGELFF
>.|TRBV5-5|TRBJ1-1|.
TGTGCCAGCAGCTTAAGAAATCCTACGGACACTGAAGCTTTCTTT
CASSLRNPTDTEAFF